These 18 T cell receptor beta chains originate from one sample sequenced in a study of Ad26.COV2.S vaccination and SARS-CoV-2 variants. Stated treatment: 15 to 20 received Ad26.COV2.S at low or high dose, single or two shots; several received placebo; per-sample allocation not given. It was on day 63 after the first vaccine or placebo injection that samples were taken. Only in-frame clones appear in the TCRdb table, and some are missing; sequencing was by immunoSEQ multiplex PCR. The top ten clones hold roughly 2.5% of a sample with roughly 420,000 clones, roughly 89% of them seen once. The source material was peripheral blood, sampled in a trial of Ad26.COV2.S vaccine versus placebo. Source of these receptors: a person aged 18-65 years who received the Ad26.COV2.S COVID-19 vaccine or a placebo.

This chain connects TRBV6-6 to TRBJ1-3; 7 positions match TRBD1. CDR1 is MNHNY, CDR2 SVGAGI, per germline (reference sequence). V dropped 5 bases and J dropped 2; count of bases not matched to a gene: 12. This CDR3 spans 17 amino acids. CDR3 in amino acids: CASSPRDRLPAGNTIYF. As DNA, the CDR3 is TGTGCCAGCAGTCCCCGGGACAGACTGCCCGCTGGAAACACCATATATTTT.

The chain carries TRBV9 and TRBJ2-2; D uncertain. Germline V gene data show CDR1 as SGDLS and CDR2 as YYNGEE. The CDR3 has 14 amino acids. V shed 0 bases and J shed 2 bases, with 5 bases lying between them. The CDR3 DNA sequence: TGTGCCAGCAGCGTAGAGCTTAACACCGGGGAGCTGTTTTTT. This codes for CASSVELNTGELFF.

The chain employs TRBV19 and TRBJ2-7; 7 nucleotides match TRBD1. CDR3 length: 16 residues. Trimming took 5 bases from V and 0 from J; bases not matched to a gene: 10. CDR1 and CDR2 from the germline V gene are LNHDA and SQIVND (reference sequence). The chain's CDR3 is CASSLGQAPSSYEQYF. CDR3 nucleotides: TGTGCCAGTAGTCTTGGACAGGCCCCGAGCTCCTACGAGCAGTACTTC.

This clone showed up just a few times. V usage is TRBV27 and J usage is TRBJ1-2, with D perhaps matching TRBD1 (5 bases). The germline V gene encodes CDR1 MNHEY and CDR2 SMNVEV (reference sequence). Trimming took 1 base from V and 8 from J, leaving 17 bases between them. The CDR3 has 15 residues. CDR3 coding DNA: TGTGCCAGCAGTTTATACGCCGGGGGGTTCGAGGGCTACACCTTC. Translated, it gives CASSLYAGGFEGYTF.

This clone has a single count. The chain recombines TRBV4-2 with TRBJ2-7, with D perhaps matching TRBD1 (6 bases). Trimming pared 1 base from V and 6 bases from J, leaving 13 bases between. The CDR3 runs to 14 residues. Germline V gene data show CDR1 as LGHNA and CDR2 as YNFKEQ. The CDR3 reads CASSQAGRGVEQYF. CDR3 coding DNA: TGTGCCAGCAGCCAAGCTGGCAGGGGCGTCGAGCAGTACTTC.

The count of this clone is one. The J gene is TRBJ2-7, the V gene TRBV10-3; TRBD2 might be the D (6 bases). Germline V lookup: CDR1 ENHRY, CDR2 SYGVKD. The CDR3 contains 13 residues. Trimming removed 8 bases from V and 0 bases from J, with 11 bases in between. CDR3 loop: CAIGRENSYEQYV. For the CDR3, the DNA is TGTGCCATCGGCCGGGAGAACTCCTACGAGCAGTACGTC.

In the case of this clone: Distinct nucleotide sequences in the sample also encode this CDR3. J is TRBJ2-7 and V is TRBV7-2; 7 bases fit TRBD2. Germline CDR1 is SGHTA and CDR2 is FQGNSA. V trimming: 1 base; J trimming: 4 bases; junction bases outside the gene matches: 4. The CDR3 length is 14 residues. In nucleotides, the CDR3 is TGTGCCAGCAGCTTAGTATCGGGGGGATACGAGCAGTACTTC. It is translated as CASSLVSGGYEQYF.

The chain couples TRBV4-3 to TRBJ1-2, with D perhaps matching TRBD1 (6 bases). V was trimmed by 1 base and J by 6 bases, leaving 15 bases between them. Germline loops: CDR1 LGHNA, CDR2 YSLEER. The CDR3 spans 15 residues. CDR3 DNA: TGCGCCAGCAGCCAAGCTGGGGGCAGAGAGAATGGCTACACCTTC. Its protein product is CASSQAGGRENGYTF.

V gene TRBV6-5 combines with J gene TRBJ1-2; 7 bases are shared with TRBD1. CDR1 and CDR2 from the germline V gene are MNHEY and SVGAGI. This CDR3 is built from 16 residues. V was clipped by 0 bases and J by 8 bases; unmatched bases: 12. The CDR3 loop is CASSYSRDSSYGGYTF. The CDR3 DNA is TGTGCCAGCAGTTACTCGAGGGACAGCTCCTACGGGGGCTACACCTTC.

This chain joins TRBV18 and TRBJ2-5; TRBD1 matches 7 bases. Trimming took 0 bases from V and 3 from J; bases not matched to a gene: 4. The CDR3 contains 15 residues. Germline V gene data show CDR1 as KGHSH and CDR2 as LQKENI. Written as DNA, the CDR3 is TGTGCCAGCTCACCACCGAGAGACAGGGAAGAGACCCAGTACTTC. Translated: CASSPPRDREETQYF.

The rearrangement links TRBV29-1 to TRBJ1-1; no definite D call. CDR1 and CDR2 from the germline V gene are SQVTM and ANQGSEA. The CDR3 loop spans 11 amino acids. V lost 6 bases to trimming and J lost 0 bases, with 5 bases between them. The CDR3 region is CSVGVNTEAFF. The CDR3 region has the DNA TGCAGCGTAGGAGTGAACACTGAAGCTTTCTTT.

In this sample, this clone turned up once. The J gene is TRBJ2-7, the V gene TRBV28, with D possibly matching TRBD1 (6 bases). The CDR3 is made up of 14 amino acids. Germline V lookup: CDR1 MDHEN, CDR2 SYDVKM. V was trimmed by 7 bases and J by 2 bases, leaving 15 bases between them. DNA for the CDR3: TGTGCCAGCAAACCCCACGGACAGACCTACGAGCAGTACTTC. This translates into CASKPHGQTYEQYF.

The gene calls are TRBV5-1 and TRBJ1-2; 12 bases are a match to TRBD1. The CDR3 consists of 14 residues. CDR1 and CDR2 (germline): SGHRS, YFSETQ. V gave up 3 bases and J gave up 9 bases; unmatched junction bases: 6. The CDR3 nucleotides read TGCGCCAGCAGCTCGGGACAGGGGGCGGAAAGCTACACCTTC. Its translation: CASSSGQGAESYTF.

The V call is TRBV30, the J call TRBJ2-7; the match to TRBD1 covers 7 bases. Losses at the gene ends were 4 bases for V and 2 bases for J; bases not matched to a gene: 8. CDR1 is GTSNPN and CDR2 is SVGIG in the germline V gene (reference sequence). The CDR3 runs 14 residues. The CDR3 DNA is TGTGCCTGGACCTTCTCCGGGACAGCCTACGAGCAGTACTTC. It yields the protein CAWTFSGTAYEQYF.

The rearrangement uses TRBV4-1 and TRBJ2-7, with TRBD1 matching over 9 bases. From germline, CDR1 is MGHRA and CDR2 YSYEKL. The J segment lost 1 base and the V segment lost 6 bases, leaving 10 bases of the junction unmatched. The CDR3 is 16 residues long. The CDR3 nucleotides are TGCGCCAGCAGATCGATCGGGACAGGGCTTTCCTACGAGCAGTACTTC. Protein: CASRSIGTGLSYEQYF.

In this sample, this clone turned up a few times. This chain links TRBV5-4 with TRBJ1-2; no definite D call. This CDR3 is built from 13 residues. In germline, CDR1 is SGHNT, CDR2 YYREEE (reference sequence). V lost 3 bases to trimming and J lost 7 bases, with 13 bases between them. Here the CDR3 DNA reads TGTGCCAGCAGCTCGGGCCCGGGGAGTGGCTACACCTTC. Translation: CASSSGPGSGYTF.

The genes are TRBV6-5 and TRBJ2-3; D is undetermined. Trimming took 2 bases from V and 8 from J, leaving 8 bases between them. In germline, CDR1 is MNHEY, CDR2 SVGAGI. The CDR3 consists of 12 residues. The CDR3 is CASSYPLGTQYF. The DNA of the CDR3 is TGTGCCAGCAGTTACCCCCTTGGTACGCAGTATTTT.

This chain links TRBV5-1 with TRBJ2-3; 10 nucleotides match TRBD2. This CDR3 region has 17 residues. Looked up from germline, CDR1 is SGHRS and CDR2 is YFSETQ. The trim removed 4 bases at V and 4 bases at J, leaving 12 bases unmatched. CDR3 region: CASSPAKLAGGPDTQYF. The DNA for the CDR3 is TGCGCCAGCAGCCCGGCCAAGTTAGCGGGGGGCCCAGATACGCAGTATTTT.